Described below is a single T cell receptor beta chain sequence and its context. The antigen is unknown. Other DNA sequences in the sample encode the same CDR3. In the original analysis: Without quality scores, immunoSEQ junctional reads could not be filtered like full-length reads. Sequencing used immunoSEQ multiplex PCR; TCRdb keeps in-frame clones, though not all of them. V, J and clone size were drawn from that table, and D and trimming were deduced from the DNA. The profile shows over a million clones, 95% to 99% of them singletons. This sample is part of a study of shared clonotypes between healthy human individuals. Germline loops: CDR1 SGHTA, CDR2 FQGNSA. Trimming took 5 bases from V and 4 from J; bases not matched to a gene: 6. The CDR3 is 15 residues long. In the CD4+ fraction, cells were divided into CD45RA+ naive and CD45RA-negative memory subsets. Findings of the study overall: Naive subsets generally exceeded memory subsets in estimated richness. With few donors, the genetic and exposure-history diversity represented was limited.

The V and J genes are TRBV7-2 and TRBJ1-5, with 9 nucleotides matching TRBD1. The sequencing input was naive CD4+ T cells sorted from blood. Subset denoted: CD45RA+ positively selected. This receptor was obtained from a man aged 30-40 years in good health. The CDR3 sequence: CASSPDRGRNQPQHF. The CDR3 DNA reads TGTGCCAGCAGCCCGGACAGGGGTAGGAATCAGCCCCAGCATTTT.